The next 7 T cell receptor beta chains were all read from a single sample in a study of T cell responses to AZD1222 COVID-19 vaccine. The protocol was immunoSEQ multiplex PCR, while the TCRdb copy is restricted to in-frame clones and leaves out a portion. Found here are roughly 33,000 clones, around 78% of them singletons; the top ten hold 4.5% to 5.5%. This specimen was peripheral blood, taken 28 days after the second AZD1222 dose. The receptors originated from an adult who received the AZD1222 COVID-19 vaccine.

V and J are TRBV5-8 and TRBJ2-7; the D is unclear. Trimming pared 0 bases from V and 4 bases from J, leaving 11 bases between. The V gene's germline CDR1 is SGHTS and CDR2 YDEGEE. The length of the CDR3 is 14 residues. As DNA, the CDR3 is TGTGCCAGCAGCTTGGCTGGGTATAATTACGAGCAGTACTTC. The encoded protein is CASSLAGYNYEQYF.

The J gene is TRBJ1-6, the V gene TRBV11-1; D is unclear. The CDR3 is 14 residues long. Germline V lookup: CDR1 SGHAT, CDR2 FQDESV (reference sequence). V lost 5 bases, J lost 6 bases, and 11 bases lay in between. The CDR3 region has the DNA TGTGCCAGCAGCCTTCGGACGGGTAATTCACCCCTCCACTTT. Its translation is CASSLRTGNSPLHF.

The rearrangement links TRBV20-1 to TRBJ1-2; 7 positions match TRBD1. The CDR3 is made up of 11 amino acids. V lost 7 bases to trimming and J lost 7 bases; unmatched junction nucleotides: 6. Germline values: CDR1 DFQATT, CDR2 SNEGSKA (reference sequence). The CDR3 sequence: CSVGGGGGYTF. In DNA, the CDR3 is TGCAGTGTCGGAGGGGGCGGTGGCTACACCTTC.

V and J are TRBV19 and TRBJ1-5; TRBD1 matches 8 bases. Losses at the gene ends were 8 bases for V and 3 bases for J; bases not matched to a gene: 9. CDR3 length equals 15 residues. Germline assignment: CDR1 LNHDA and CDR2 SQIVND (reference sequence). The CDR3 coding sequence is TGTGCCAGTGAGACAGGGGATTCGAACAATCAGCCCCAGCATTTT. Amino acids: CASETGDSNNQPQHF.

Concerning this clone itself: Germline is not matched at one junction end, which may reflect a read error. The chain is built from TRBV5-1 and TRBJ1-2; unclear D gene. This CDR3 has 12 residues. In germline, CDR1 is SGHRS, CDR2 YFSETQ. The CDR3 loop is CASSGSNYDYTF. CDR3 in DNA: TGCGCCAGCAGCGGGAGTAACTATGACTACACCTTC. The whole variable domain, filled in from reference TRBV5-1 and TRBJ1-2, reads KAGVTQTPRYLIKTRGQQVTLSCSPISGHRSVSWYQQTPGQGLQFLFEYFSETQRNKGNFPGRFSGRQFSNSRSEMNVSTLELGDSALYLCASSGSNYDYTFGSGTRLTVV.

J is TRBJ2-7 and V is TRBV7-6; D remains ambiguous. This CDR3 region has 15 residues. The germline V and J ends were trimmed by 1 base and 0 bases, with 10 bases remaining between them. Germline assignment: CDR1 SGHVS and CDR2 FNYEAQ. CDR3 bases: TGTGCCAGCAGCTTAGGACAAAGGAACTCCTACGAGCAGTACTTC. Translation gives CASSLGQRNSYEQYF.

The chain has TRBV2 and TRBJ1-2; D is unresolved. Germline values: CDR1 SNHLY, CDR2 FYNNEI. The CDR3 has 13 amino acids. With 4 bases removed from V and 0 bases from J, the gap between germline ends came to 6 bases. CDR3: CASSVTANYGYTF. In DNA, the CDR3 is TGTGCCAGCAGTGTTACAGCTAACTATGGCTACACCTTC.